This TCR beta chain comes out of a study of PD-1 blockade in classical Hodgkin lymphoma. About the study: Patients had nivolumab dosed at 3 mg/kg, delivered intravenously every 2 weeks. Notes on the study in general: Some patients began nivolumab under 1 year after ASCT. These patients were excluded from later analyses. A significant rise in TCR diversity by C4D1 was seen for CD4+ but not CD8+ cells. Possibly reflecting disease activity or prior therapy, repertoire differences have causes that remain undefined.

Note on this clone: Its cognate antigen is unknown.

Here immunoSEQ multiplex PCR was the method, and the copy in TCRdb shows in-frame clones only, minus some. The sample has more than 10,000 clones; around 80% are singletons. In every patient, relapse followed autologous stem cell transplantation, while exposure to brentuximab vedotin differed. The CDR3 covers 17 residues. Germline-derived CDR1 and CDR2 are SNHLY and FYNNEI. J was trimmed by 9 bases and V by 2 bases; bases with no gene match: 13. This receptor was taken from a human donor with classical Hodgkin lymphoma. Here the sequenced sample was peripheral blood mononuclear cells (PBMCs), taken at baseline. The chain joins TRBV2 to TRBJ2-1; 10 nucleotides align to TRBD1. The CDR3 coding sequence is TGTGCCAGCAGTGAAACCTTGACAGGGGGCGGGTTAAGTGAGCAGTTCTTC. Amino acids: CASSETLTGGGLSEQFF.